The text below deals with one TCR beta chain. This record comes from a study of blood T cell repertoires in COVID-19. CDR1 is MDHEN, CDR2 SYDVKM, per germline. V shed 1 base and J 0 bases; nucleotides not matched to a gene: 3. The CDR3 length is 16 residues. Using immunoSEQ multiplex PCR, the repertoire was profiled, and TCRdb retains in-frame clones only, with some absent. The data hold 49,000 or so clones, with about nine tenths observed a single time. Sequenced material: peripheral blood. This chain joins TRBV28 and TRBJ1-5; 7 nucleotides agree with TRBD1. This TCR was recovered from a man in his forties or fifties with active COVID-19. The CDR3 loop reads CASSLSTGASNQPQHF. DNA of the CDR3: TGTGCCAGCAGTTTATCCACAGGGGCTAGCAATCAGCCCCAGCATTTT. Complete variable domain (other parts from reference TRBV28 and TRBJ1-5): DVKVTQSSRYLVKRTGEKVFLECVQDMDHENMFWYRQDPGLGLRLIYFSYDVKMKEKGDIPEGYSVSREKKERFSLILESASTNQTSMYLCASSLSTGASNQPQHFGDGTRLSIL.